This paragraph reports one T cell receptor beta chain. The CDR3 sequence is 14 residues long. The entry originates in a study of T cells expressing NK-cell markers. As for the study in general: Cells sorted as CD3+CD56+NKG2C+, CD3+CD56+NKG2C- and CD3+CD56-NKG2C+ T cells supplied the TCR beta repertoires.

Following a re-call of the 5' RACE reads, TCRdb has one entry per CDR3 protein and lacks DNA. The table for this sample gives 350,000 to 450,000 distinct CDR3 sequences. The sequence was collected from a man aged 18-70 years in good health. The sequencing sample was made of blood T cells: a sorted CD56 or NKG2C T cell subset, CD4+ or CD8+ T cells, or bulk PBMC T cells (not recorded which). This sequence joins TRBV12-3 or TRBV12-4 and TRBJ2-7; the TRBD1 assignment by TCRdb is unverifiable without DNA. CDR3 amino acids: CASSRDHGPYEQYF.